The rows below give T cell receptor beta chains drawn from one sample of a study of T cell repertoires in cytomegalovirus infection. TCRdb processed the reads anew with MiXCR; each CDR3 protein has one entry. The table lists fewer than 250,000 distinct CDR3 sequences, roughly an eighth of them singletons. What was sequenced was PBMCs. The source is a human donor in good health (CMV status not recorded). Some clones in this sample may be carry-over from other donors' samples. Each CDR3 is given with its conserved first and last residue. A D gene is named only where the DNA matches it firmly. Rows give clone size only sometimes, using once, few, many, or a class for an expanded clone.

CDR3	DNA	size	D	V	J
CASSLAGSRTYEQYF	TGTGCCAGCAGCTTAGCGGGGTCCCGGACCTACGAGCAGTACTTC	many	-	TRBV7-2	TRBJ2-7
CASSQDQWQGAREAFF	TGTGCCAGCAGCCAAGATCAATGGCAGGGTGCCAGGGAAGCTTTCTTT	few	-	TRBV4-2	TRBJ1-1
CASSILSGTGNYGYTF	TGTGCCAGTAGCATTTTGTCCGGGACGGGGAACTATGGCTACACCTTC	-	-	TRBV19	TRBJ1-2
CASMIHTGNQPQHF	TGTGCCAGCATGATCCATACGGGGAATCAGCCCCAGCATTTT	many	-	TRBV12-3/TRBV12-4	TRBJ1-5
CASSQDAGELFF	TGCGCCAGCAGCCAAGATGCCGGGGAGCTGTTTTTT	few	-	TRBV4-3	TRBJ2-2
CAWRTGFTGANVLTF	TGTGCCTGGAGGACAGGTTTCACTGGGGCCAACGTCCTGACTTTC	-	-	TRBV30	TRBJ2-6
CASLTKTGAGQPQHF	TGTGCCAGTCTAACGAAGACAGGGGCGGGTCAGCCCCAGCATTTT	-	TRBD1	TRBV19	TRBJ1-5
CASSVGQGNSPLHF	TGTGCCAGCAGTGTAGGACAGGGTAATTCACCCCTCCACTTT	many	TRBD1	TRBV7-3	TRBJ1-6
CASSPGRGAIVHEQYF	TGTGCCAGCAGCCCAGGGCGGGGCGCGATAGTTCACGAGCAGTACTTC	few	-	TRBV11-3	TRBJ2-7
CASTPTSGKNQPQHF	TGTGCCAGCACCCCGACGTCCGGGAAGAATCAGCCCCAGCATTTT	few	-	TRBV27	TRBJ1-5
CAWSGFRETQYF	TGTGCCTGGAGCGGTTTCAGAGAGACCCAGTACTTC	few	-	TRBV30	TRBJ2-5
CSVEISGHSYNEQFF	TGCAGCGTTGAAATTAGCGGACACTCCTACAATGAGCAGTTCTTC	-	-	TRBV29-1	TRBJ2-1
CASKRDNLSNQPQHF	TGTGCCAGCAAGAGGGACAACCTTAGCAATCAGCCCCAGCATTTT	many	-	TRBV6-2/TRBV6-3	TRBJ1-5
CASTRLSGTDTQYF	TGTGCCAGCACTCGGCTAAGCGGCACAGATACGCAGTATTTT	-	-	TRBV2	TRBJ2-3
CSGSSGRVQTNEQFF	TGCAGTGGGTCTAGCGGGAGGGTCCAAACCAATGAGCAGTTCTTC	few	TRBD2	TRBV20-1	TRBJ2-1
CASSPSKGQLTDTQYF	TGTGCCAGCAGCCCCTCCAAAGGCCAGTTGACAGATACGCAGTATTTT	many	-	TRBV7-9	TRBJ2-3
CASSQEGLESSTQYF	TGCGCCAGCAGCCAAGAAGGCCTAGAGTCGAGTACGCAGTATTTT	few	-	TRBV4-3	TRBJ2-3
CASSLPLGINEQFF	TGTGCCAGCAGTTTACCTCTAGGCATTAATGAGCAGTTCTTC	many	-	TRBV28	TRBJ2-1
CASRVDREGTWPHELAKNIQYF	TGTGCCAGCAGAGTAGACAGGGAGGGAACATGGCCACACGAATTGGCCAAAAACATTCAGTACTTC	few	-	TRBV5-4	TRBJ2-4
CSAPGQGAYGYTF	TGCAGTGCTCCTGGGCAGGGGGCGTATGGCTACACCTTC	many	TRBD1	TRBV20-1	TRBJ1-2
CASALQGTLQYGYTF	TGTGCCAGTGCTTTACAGGGGACCCTTCAGTATGGCTACACCTTC	many	TRBD1	TRBV19	TRBJ1-2
CASSSTAEGQETQYF	TGTGCCAGCAGTTCCACGGCGGAGGGGCAAGAGACCCAGTACTTC	many	-	TRBV28	TRBJ2-5
CSVEDYWVTSGQETQYF	TGCAGCGTTGAAGATTATTGGGTGACTAGCGGTCAAGAGACCCAGTACTTC	many	TRBD2	TRBV29-1	TRBJ2-5
CASSLEGTAQHF	TGTGCCAGCAGTCTAGAGGGCACTGCCCAGCATTTT	-	-	TRBV12-3/TRBV12-4	TRBJ1-5
CASSLAGAAGETQYF	TGTGCCAGCAGCTTAGCAGGGGCGGCCGGAGAGACCCAGTACTTC	many	-	TRBV7-9	TRBJ2-5
CASSYSRGNTGELFF	TGTGCCAGCAGTTACTCCCGCGGAAACACCGGGGAGCTGTTTTTT	-	-	TRBV6-2/TRBV6-3	TRBJ2-2
CASFPSGFEAFF	TGTGCCAGCTTCCCTTCGGGGTTTGAAGCTTTCTTT	many	-	TRBV28	TRBJ1-1
CSARDGGSALSYEQYF	TGCAGTGCTAGAGATGGAGGTAGCGCCCTCTCCTACGAGCAGTACTTC	-	-	TRBV20-1	TRBJ2-7
CASSLVSSQGDGYTF	TGTGCCAGCAGCTTAGTGTCGTCCCAGGGGGATGGCTACACCTTC	many	TRBD1	TRBV7-2	TRBJ1-2
CAISAGQVGYTF	TGTGCCATCAGTGCCGGACAGGTGGGCTACACCTTC	-	TRBD1	TRBV10-3	TRBJ1-2
CASSPLLADTQYF	TGTGCCAGCAGCCCGCTCTTAGCAGATACGCAGTATTTT	many	-	TRBV7-2	TRBJ2-3
CASNWGTANTGELFF	TGTGCCAGCAACTGGGGGACAGCGAACACCGGGGAGCTGTTTTTT	-	TRBD1	TRBV28	TRBJ2-2
CASSLRVEQFF	TGTGCCAGCAGCTTAAGGGTTGAGCAGTTCTTC	many	-	TRBV7-2	TRBJ2-1
CASSQVQARKAFF	TGTGCCAGCAGCCAAGTCCAGGCCCGGAAAGCTTTCTTT	many	-	TRBV14	TRBJ1-1
CATSRGGSSTYEQYF	TGTGCCACCAGCAGAGGGGGGTCCAGTACCTACGAGCAGTACTTC	-	-	TRBV15	TRBJ2-7
CASSLRGGADTEAFF	TGTGCCAGCTCACTCCGTGGGGGGGCCGACACTGAAGCTTTCTTT	-	-	TRBV18	TRBJ1-1
CASSSGYEAFF	TGTGCCAGCAGTTCAGGTTATGAAGCTTTCTTT	few	-	TRBV6-2/TRBV6-3	TRBJ1-1
CASSQESRSGANVLTF	TGTGCCAGCAGCCAAGAATCCCGGTCTGGGGCCAACGTCCTGACTTTC	many	-	TRBV4-2	TRBJ2-6
CSAVPGGVGDTQYF	TGCAGTGCCGTACCCGGGGGGGTCGGGGATACGCAGTATTTT	-	TRBD2	TRBV20-1	TRBJ2-3
CAISDNVLTF	TGTGCCATCAGTGATAACGTCCTGACTTTC	many	-	TRBV10-3	TRBJ2-6
CASRPGTGDYNEQFF	TGTGCCAGCAGACCCGGGACAGGGGACTACAATGAGCAGTTCTTC	many	TRBD1	TRBV28	TRBJ2-1
CASSHWSTTMNTEAFF	TGTGCCAGCAGCCATTGGAGTACCACAATGAACACTGAAGCTTTCTTT	many	-	TRBV7-2	TRBJ1-1
CSVADRGDSPLHF	TGCAGCGTTGCTGACAGGGGTGATTCACCCCTCCACTTT	-	TRBD1	TRBV29-1	TRBJ1-6
CASSPRQGLNSPLHF	TGTGCCAGCAGCCCTCGACAGGGCTTGAATTCACCCCTCCACTTT	many	TRBD1	TRBV7-6	TRBJ1-6
CASKGQLFNQPQHF	TGTGCCAGCAAAGGGCAGTTGTTCAATCAGCCCCAGCATTTT	many	-	TRBV6-2/TRBV6-3	TRBJ1-5
CASSDGQGASGEKLFF	TGTGCCAGCAGTGATGGACAGGGGGCTAGTGGGGAAAAACTGTTTTTT	few	TRBD1	TRBV25-1	TRBJ1-4
CATLAGGQETQYF	TGTGCCACCCTGGCGGGAGGTCAAGAGACCCAGTACTTC	-	TRBD2	TRBV10-3	TRBJ2-5
CSVARDGAKNIQYF	TGCAGCGTTGCGAGGGACGGAGCCAAAAACATTCAGTACTTC	-	-	TRBV29-1	TRBJ2-4
CASSQGFWDTEAFF	TGCGCCAGCAGCCAAGGGTTCTGGGACACTGAAGCTTTCTTT	many	-	TRBV4-3	TRBJ1-1
CASSPTGVVTEAFF	TGTGCCAGCAGCCCGACTGGGGTGGTCACTGAAGCTTTCTTT	few	-	TRBV4-2	TRBJ1-1
CASSQVGGRADTQYF	TGCGCCAGCAGCCAAGTGGGGGGCCGGGCAGATACGCAGTATTTT	-	-	TRBV4-3	TRBJ2-3
CASSLGTGTYTDTQYF	TGTGCCAGCAGCTTGGGGACAGGGACGTACACAGATACGCAGTATTTT	many	TRBD1	TRBV5-6	TRBJ2-3